This record looks at one TCR beta chain sequence and its context. Its antigen is as yet unknown. This entry belongs to a study of T cell responses to AZD1222 COVID-19 vaccine. Here immunoSEQ multiplex PCR was the method, and the copy in TCRdb shows in-frame clones only, minus some. The profile shows 140,000 or so clones, 70% to 90% of them singletons. General observations from the study: Spike-specific TCR breadth and depth rose after two AZD1222 doses. Possibly, clonal diversity was underestimated; donors were largely white British and included more females.

Sequencing was performed on peripheral blood, taken 28 days after the second dose of the MenACWY control vaccine. The sequence came from an adult who received the MenACWY meningococcal vaccine as a control.

The CDR3 sequence: CASSPGQDYTEAFF. CDR3 in DNA: TGTGCCAGCAGCCCTGGGCAGGACTACACTGAAGCTTTCTTT. This rearrangement joins TRBV28 to TRBJ1-1; D uncertain. The CDR3 sequence is 14 residues long. Germline assignment: CDR1 MDHEN and CDR2 SYDVKM. The V and J ends lost 6 bases and 3 bases respectively, with 14 bases between them.